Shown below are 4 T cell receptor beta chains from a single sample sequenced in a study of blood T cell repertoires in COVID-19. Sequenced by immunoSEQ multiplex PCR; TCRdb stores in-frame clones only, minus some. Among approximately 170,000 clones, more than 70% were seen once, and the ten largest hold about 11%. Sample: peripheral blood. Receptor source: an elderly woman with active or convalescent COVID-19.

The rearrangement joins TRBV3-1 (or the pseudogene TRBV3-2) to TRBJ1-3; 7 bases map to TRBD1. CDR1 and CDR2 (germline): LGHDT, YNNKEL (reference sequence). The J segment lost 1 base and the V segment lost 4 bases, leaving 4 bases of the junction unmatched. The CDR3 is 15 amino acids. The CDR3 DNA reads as TGTGCCAGCAGCCGCAGGGGGGATTCTGGAAACACCATATATTTT. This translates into CASSRRGDSGNTIYF.

CDR3 protein: CASRTSGSAYEQYF. The CDR3 bases are TGTGCCAGCAGGACTAGCGGGAGTGCCTACGAGCAGTACTTC. J is TRBJ2-7 and V is TRBV7-9; TRBD2 agrees at 12 bases. Looked up from germline, CDR1 is SEHNR and CDR2 is FQNEAQ (reference sequence). Trimming cost V 6 bases and J 2 bases; bases outside gene matches: 2. The CDR3 has 14 amino acids.

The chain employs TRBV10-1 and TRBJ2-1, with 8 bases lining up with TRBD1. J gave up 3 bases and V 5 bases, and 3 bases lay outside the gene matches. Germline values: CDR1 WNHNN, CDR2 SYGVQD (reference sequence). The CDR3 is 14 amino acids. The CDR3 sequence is CASSRTGGYNEQFF. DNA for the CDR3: TGCGCCAGCAGTCGCACAGGGGGCTACAATGAGCAGTTCTTC.

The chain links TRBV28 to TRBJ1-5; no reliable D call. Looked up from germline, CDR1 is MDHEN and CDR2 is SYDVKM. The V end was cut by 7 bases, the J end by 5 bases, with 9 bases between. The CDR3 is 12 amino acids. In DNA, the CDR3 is TGTGCCAGCACCCTCCCGGATCAGCCCCAGCATTTT. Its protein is CASTLPDQPQHF.